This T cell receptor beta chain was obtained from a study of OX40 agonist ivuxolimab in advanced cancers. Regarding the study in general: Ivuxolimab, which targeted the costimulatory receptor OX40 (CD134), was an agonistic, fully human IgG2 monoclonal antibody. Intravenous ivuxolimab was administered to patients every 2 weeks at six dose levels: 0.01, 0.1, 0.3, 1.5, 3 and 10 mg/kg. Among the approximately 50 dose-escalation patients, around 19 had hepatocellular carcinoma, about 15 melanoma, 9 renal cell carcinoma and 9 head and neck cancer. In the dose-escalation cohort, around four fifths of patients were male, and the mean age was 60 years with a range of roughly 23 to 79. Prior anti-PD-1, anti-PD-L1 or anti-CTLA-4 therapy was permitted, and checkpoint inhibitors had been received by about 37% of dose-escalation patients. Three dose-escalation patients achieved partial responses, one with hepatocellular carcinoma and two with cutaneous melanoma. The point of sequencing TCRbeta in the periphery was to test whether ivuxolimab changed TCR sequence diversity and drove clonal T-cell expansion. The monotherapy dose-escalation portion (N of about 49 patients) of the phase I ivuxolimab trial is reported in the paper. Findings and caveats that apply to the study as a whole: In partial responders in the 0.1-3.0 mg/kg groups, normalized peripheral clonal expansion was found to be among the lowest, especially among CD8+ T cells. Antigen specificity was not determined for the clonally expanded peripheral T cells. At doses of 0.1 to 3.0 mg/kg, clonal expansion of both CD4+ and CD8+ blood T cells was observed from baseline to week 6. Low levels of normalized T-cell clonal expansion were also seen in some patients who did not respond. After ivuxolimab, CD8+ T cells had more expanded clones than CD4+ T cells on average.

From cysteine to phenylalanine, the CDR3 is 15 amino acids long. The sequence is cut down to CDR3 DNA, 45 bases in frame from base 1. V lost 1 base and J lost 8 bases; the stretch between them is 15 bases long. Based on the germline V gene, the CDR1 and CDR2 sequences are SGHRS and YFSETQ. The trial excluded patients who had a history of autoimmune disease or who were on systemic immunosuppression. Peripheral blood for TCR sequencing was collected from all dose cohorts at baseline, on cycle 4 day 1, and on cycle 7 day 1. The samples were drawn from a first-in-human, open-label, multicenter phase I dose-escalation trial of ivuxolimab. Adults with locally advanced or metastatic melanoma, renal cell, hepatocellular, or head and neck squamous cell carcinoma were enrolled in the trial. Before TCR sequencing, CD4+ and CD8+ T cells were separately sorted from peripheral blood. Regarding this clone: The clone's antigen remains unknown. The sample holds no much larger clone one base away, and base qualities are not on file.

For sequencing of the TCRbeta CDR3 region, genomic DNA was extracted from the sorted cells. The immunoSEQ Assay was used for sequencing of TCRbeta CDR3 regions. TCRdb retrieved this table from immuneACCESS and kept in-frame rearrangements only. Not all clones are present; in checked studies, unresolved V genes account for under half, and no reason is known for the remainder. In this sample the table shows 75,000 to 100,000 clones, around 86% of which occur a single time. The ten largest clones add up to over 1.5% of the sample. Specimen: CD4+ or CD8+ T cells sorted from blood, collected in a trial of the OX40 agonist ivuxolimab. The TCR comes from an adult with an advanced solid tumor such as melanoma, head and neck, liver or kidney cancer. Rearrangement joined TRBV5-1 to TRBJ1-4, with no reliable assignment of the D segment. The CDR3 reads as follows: CASSLSTGAGEKLFF. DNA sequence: TGCGCCAGCAGCTTGTCGACGGGAGCGGGCGAAAAACTGTTTTTT.